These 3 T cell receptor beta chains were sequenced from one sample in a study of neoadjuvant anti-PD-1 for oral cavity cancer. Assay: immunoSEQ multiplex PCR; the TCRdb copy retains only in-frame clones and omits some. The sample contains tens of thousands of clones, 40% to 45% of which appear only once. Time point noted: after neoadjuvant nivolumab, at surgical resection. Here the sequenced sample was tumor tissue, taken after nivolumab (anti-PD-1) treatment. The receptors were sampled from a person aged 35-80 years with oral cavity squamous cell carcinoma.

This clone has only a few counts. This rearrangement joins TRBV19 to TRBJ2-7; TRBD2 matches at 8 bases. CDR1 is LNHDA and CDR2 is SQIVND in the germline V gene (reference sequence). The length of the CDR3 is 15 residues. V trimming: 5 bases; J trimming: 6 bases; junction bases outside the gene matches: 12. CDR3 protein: CASSPLPGGQSEQYF. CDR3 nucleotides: TGTGCCAGTAGTCCCCTACCGGGGGGGCAAAGCGAGCAGTACTTC.

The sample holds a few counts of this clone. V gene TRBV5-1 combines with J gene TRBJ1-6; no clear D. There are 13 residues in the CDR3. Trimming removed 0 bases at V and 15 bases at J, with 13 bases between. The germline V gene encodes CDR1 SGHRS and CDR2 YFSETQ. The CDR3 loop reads CASSLEAGPSLHF. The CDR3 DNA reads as TGCGCCAGCAGCTTGGAAGCCGGCCCAAGCCTCCACTTT.

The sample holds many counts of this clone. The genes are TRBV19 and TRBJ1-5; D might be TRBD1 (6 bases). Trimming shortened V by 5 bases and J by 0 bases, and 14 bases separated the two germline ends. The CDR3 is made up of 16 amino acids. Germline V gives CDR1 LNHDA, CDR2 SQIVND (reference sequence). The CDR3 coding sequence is TGTGCCAGTAGTCCCACACAGGGCGTTAGCAATCAGCCCCAGCATTTT. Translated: CASSPTQGVSNQPQHF.